The 5 T cell receptor beta chains presented below share a single source sample, sequenced in a study of regulatory T cells in long-lasting Graves disease. Sequencing libraries for TCR beta were prepared with iRepertoire HTBI primers and Arm-PCR of CDR3 regions. MiXCR, applied by TCRdb to the multiplex PCR reads, yields one record per CDR3 protein. The sample holds 400,000 to 500,000 distinct CDR3 sequences, about 15% seen once. Time point here: newly diagnosed GD, antithyroid drugs for less than 3 months. After RNA was extracted from PBMCs, the TCR library was made from it. A further study also used this sample, focusing on T cells in Graves' hyperthyroidism and ophthalmopathy.

Here the sequenced sample was peripheral blood mononuclear cells (PBMCs), taken at new diagnosis, from a patient treated with antithyroid drugs. These receptors were obtained from a woman aged 25 to 39 with Graves disease.

This clonotype occurred many times. The chain is built from TRBV6-1 and TRBJ1-2; D remains ambiguous. Per germline, CDR1 MNHNS and CDR2 SASEGT. This CDR3 region has 12 residues. The V and J ends lost 6 bases and 4 bases respectively, with 9 bases between them. The CDR3 here is CASSDGSYGYTF. CDR3 nucleotide sequence: TGTGCCAGCAGCGATGGAAGCTATGGCTACACCTTC.

This clonotype was found a few times. V gene TRBV5-4 combines with J gene TRBJ2-3, with D possibly matching TRBD1 (5 bases). The CDR3 is 15 residues long. Trimming left V 4 bases short and J 0 bases short, with 12 bases between. Per germline, CDR1 SGHNT and CDR2 YYREEE (reference sequence). The CDR3 DNA reads as TGTGCCAGCAGCGACCGGCGACAGAGCACAGATACGCAGTATTTT. The encoded protein is CASSDRRQSTDTQYF.

This clonotype was seen a single time. Being one base from a much bigger clone, this may be a read error. The chain carries TRBV6-2 or TRBV6-3 and TRBJ2-7, with a tentative D call TRBD2 (6 bases). The CDR3 is 15 residues long. V lost 3 bases to trimming and J lost 2 bases, with 14 bases between them. Germline CDR1 MNHEY, CDR2 SVGEGT. CDR3: CASSYTNGRAYEQYF. DNA for the CDR3: TGTGCCAGCAGTTATACTAACGGGAGAGCCTACGAGCAGTACTTC.

This clonotype was detected ten times or more. The rearrangement uses TRBV7-9 and TRBJ2-1; 14 bases align to TRBD2. V lost 5 bases and J lost 1; bases outside the gene matches: 7. The CDR3 covers 18 residues. Germline V gene sequence: CDR1 SEHNR, CDR2 FQNEAQ (reference sequence). The CDR3: CASSPGLAGAPSYNEQFF. CDR3 DNA sequence: TGTGCCAGCAGCCCGGGACTAGCGGGGGCCCCTTCCTACAATGAGCAGTTCTTC.

The rearrangement links TRBV6-1 to TRBJ1-1; no reliable D call. Germline assignment: CDR1 MNHNS and CDR2 SASEGT. This CDR3 has 15 residues. V gave up 7 bases and J gave up 6 bases, with 21 bases separating them. CDR3: CASTRTALVYSEAFF. For the CDR3, the DNA is TGTGCCAGCACGAGGACCGCGCTTGTGTACTCTGAAGCTTTCTTT.